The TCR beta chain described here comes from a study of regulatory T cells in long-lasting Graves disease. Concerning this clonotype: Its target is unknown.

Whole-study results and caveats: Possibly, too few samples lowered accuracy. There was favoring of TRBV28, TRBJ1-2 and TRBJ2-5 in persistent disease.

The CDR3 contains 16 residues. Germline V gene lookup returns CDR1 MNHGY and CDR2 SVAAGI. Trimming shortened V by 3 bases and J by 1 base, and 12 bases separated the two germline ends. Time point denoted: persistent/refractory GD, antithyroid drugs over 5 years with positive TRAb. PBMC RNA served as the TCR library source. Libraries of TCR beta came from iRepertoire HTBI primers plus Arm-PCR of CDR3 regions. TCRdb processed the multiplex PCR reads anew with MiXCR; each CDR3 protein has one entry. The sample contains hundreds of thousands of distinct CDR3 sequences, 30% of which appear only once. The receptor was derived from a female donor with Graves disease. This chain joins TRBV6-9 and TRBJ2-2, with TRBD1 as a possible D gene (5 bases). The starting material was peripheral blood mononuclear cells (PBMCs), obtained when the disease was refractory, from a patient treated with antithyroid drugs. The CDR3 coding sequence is TGTGCCAGCAGTTACTCATACAGGAGGAACACCGGGGAGCTGTTTTTT. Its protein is CASSYSYRRNTGELFF.